Reported below is one T cell receptor beta chain. The data are from a study of T cell changes during pregnancy in multiple sclerosis. Using immunoSEQ multiplex PCR, the repertoire was profiled, and TCRdb retains in-frame clones only, with some absent. The data hold roughly 90,000 clones, with about 93% observed a single time. This CDR3 is 15 amino acids long. CDR1 is SNHLY, CDR2 FYNNEI, per germline. V dropped 6 bases and J dropped 6; count of bases not matched to a gene: 8. The gene calls are TRBV2 and TRBJ1-1; 12 nucleotides agree with TRBD1. Sequenced here: peripheral blood, sampled in the first trimester of pregnancy. The TCR originated in a female donor with multiple sclerosis, enrolled in a pregnancy study. CDR3 sequence reads: CASRAGTGGVAEAFF. As DNA, the CDR3 is TGTGCCAGCAGAGCCGGGACAGGGGGCGTGGCTGAAGCTTTCTTT.